Detailed here is one TCR beta chain. The data derive from a study of identical twins. With template switching, a universal primer site was added, and the cDNA carried unique molecular identifiers. MiXCR, run by TCRdb on the 5' RACE reads, gives a single entry per CDR3 protein. The data show around 1.7 million distinct CDR3 sequences, with under 35% seen just once and less than 0.35% held by the top ten. The CDR3 contains 15 residues. V dropped 1 base and J dropped 11 bases, with 23 bases sitting between them. The germline V gene has CDR1 DFQATT and CDR2 SNEGSKA (reference sequence). The chain links TRBV20-1 to TRBJ2-5; a weak D match, TRBD1 (5 bases). The clonotype was recovered from a newborn girl in good health. Sequenced sample: cord blood. The CDR3 region has the DNA TGCAGTGCTAGAGCGGTGGCAGGGCCTAGGCCTGAGCAGTACTTC. Amino acid sequence: CSARAVAGPRPEQYF.